The 25 T cell receptor beta chains in this list originate from one sample, sequenced in a study of T-cell reconstitution after alpha-beta-depleted transplantation in children. Library preparation (for TCRbeta) was performed with unique molecular identifiers. TCRdb analysed the PCR reads with MiXCR anew, one entry per CDR3 protein. The sample holds some 640,000 distinct CDR3 sequences, 16% seen once. Material: PBMCs from the stem cell graft donor, obtained from the stem cell graft. Source of these receptors: a human donor who donated a stem cell graft to a child with acute myeloid leukemia.

This clonotype was found a few times. The chain has TRBV11-2 and TRBJ2-2, with 12 bases lining up with TRBD1. The CDR3 runs 16 residues. With 4 bases clipped from V and 2 bases from J, the junction kept 2 bases outside the gene matches. The V gene's germline CDR1 is SGHAT and CDR2 FQNNGV. The CDR3 reads CASSWGTGGNTGELFF. For the CDR3, the DNA is TGTGCCAGCAGCTGGGGGACAGGGGGCAACACCGGGGAGCTGTTTTTT.

This clonotype was seen ten or more times. This chain uses TRBV20-1 with TRBJ2-1; 13 nucleotides agree with TRBD2. The germline gives CDR1 DFQATT, CDR2 SNEGSKA (reference sequence). V lost 5 bases to trimming and J lost 7 bases; unmatched junction nucleotides: 8. The CDR3 spans 15 residues. CDR3 DNA sequence: TGCAGTGCTGTGGCACTAGCGGGGGGGCGGAATGAGCAGTTCTTC. Amino acid sequence: CSAVALAGGRNEQFF.

This clonotype has at least ten counts. This sequence joins TRBV6-5 and TRBJ1-2, with TRBD1 as a possible D gene (6 bases). Between the trimmed V and J ends, which lost 2 bases and 5 bases, there was a span of 15 bases. The germline V gene has CDR1 MNHEY and CDR2 SVGAGI. The CDR3 length is 15 residues. CDR3 sequence reads: CASSYVRQAWYGYTF. The CDR3 DNA reads as TGTGCCAGCAGTTACGTTCGACAGGCCTGGTATGGCTACACCTTC.

This clonotype occurred many times. This chain joins TRBV20-1 and TRBJ1-2, with D possibly being TRBD1 (5 bases). CDR1 is DFQATT and CDR2 is SNEGSKA in the germline V gene (reference sequence). Trimming pared 0 bases from V and 8 bases from J, leaving 7 bases between. This CDR3 comprises 11 residues. CDR3 DNA sequence: TGCAGTGCTAGAGACAGGGTCGGCTACACCTTC. This gives the protein CSARDRVGYTF.

This clonotype was detected a few times. The V and J genes are TRBV5-1 and TRBJ2-1, with 10 bases matching TRBD2. With V trimmed by 0 bases and J by 4 bases, 4 bases remained unmatched. The CDR3 runs to 16 residues. CDR1 and CDR2 (germline): SGHRS, YFSETQ. The CDR3 here is CASSLGSGGHYNEQFF. CDR3 nucleotide sequence: TGCGCCAGCAGCTTGGGTAGCGGGGGGCATTACAATGAGCAGTTCTTC. Filled out from reference TRBV5-1 and TRBJ2-1, the complete variable domain reads KAGVTQTPRYLIKTRGQQVTLSCSPISGHRSVSWYQQTPGQGLQFLFEYFSETQRNKGNFPGRFSGRQFSNSRSEMNVSTLELGDSALYLCASSLGSGGHYNEQFFGPGTRLTVL.

The chain joins TRBV9 to TRBJ2-3; a possible D gene is TRBD2 (5 bases). The CDR3 runs to 16 residues. Deletions cut 1 base from V and 3 bases from J, with 15 bases between. Germline V lookup: CDR1 SGDLS, CDR2 YYNGEE. The CDR3 nucleotides read TGTGCCAGCAGCGTAATAACAGAGGGTTGGACAGATACGCAGTATTTT. This codes for CASSVITEGWTDTQYF.

This clonotype appeared many times. The chain has TRBV20-1 and TRBJ2-1; possibly TRBD1 for D (6 bases). Germline V CDR1 and CDR2: DFQATT, SNEGSKA (reference sequence). The CDR3 spans 15 residues. Trimming pared 2 bases from V and 4 bases from J, leaving 15 bases between. CDR3 DNA sequence: TGCAGTGCTAGACCCCCCGGACAGCAATACAATGAGCAGTTCTTC. Amino acids: CSARPPGQQYNEQFF.

This clonotype appeared many times. V is TRBV5-1 and J is TRBJ2-1, with 7 bases aligning to TRBD1. This CDR3 region has 15 residues. The V gene's germline CDR1 is SGHRS and CDR2 YFSETQ. Unmatched junction bases numbered 8, after V lost 3 bases and J lost 5 bases. The CDR3 DNA sequence: TGCGCCAGCAGCTGGAGACAGGGTTGGGACAATGAGCAGTTCTTC. It is translated as CASSWRQGWDNEQFF. The entire variable domain, with the rest obtained from reference TRBV5-1 and TRBJ2-1, is as follows: KAGVTQTPRYLIKTRGQQVTLSCSPISGHRSVSWYQQTPGQGLQFLFEYFSETQRNKGNFPGRFSGRQFSNSRSEMNVSTLELGDSALYLCASSWRQGWDNEQFFGPGTRLTVL.

This clonotype was recorded at least ten times. The genes are TRBV20-1 and TRBJ1-5; possible D gene TRBD1, 6 bases. CDR3 size: 12 residues. The ends were cut back, 4 bases at V and 6 bases at J, with 10 bases in the middle. Per germline, CDR1 DFQATT and CDR2 SNEGSKA (reference sequence). CDR3 sequence: CSAMGAAQPQHF. In nucleotides, the CDR3 is TGCAGTGCTATGGGGGCAGCTCAGCCCCAGCATTTT.

V gene TRBV5-1 combines with J gene TRBJ1-2, with 8 bases identical to TRBD1. V shed 0 bases and J 0 bases; nucleotides not matched to a gene: 4. Per germline, CDR1 SGHRS and CDR2 YFSETQ. The CDR3 is made up of 16 amino acids. The CDR3 DNA is TGCGCCAGCAGCTTGGTTGGCAGGGGGCCTAACTATGGCTACACCTTC. It is translated as CASSLVGRGPNYGYTF. The full variable domain, in which reference TRBV5-1 and TRBJ1-2 provide the parts outside the CDR3, is KAGVTQTPRYLIKTRGQQVTLSCSPISGHRSVSWYQQTPGQGLQFLFEYFSETQRNKGNFPGRFSGRQFSNSRSEMNVSTLELGDSALYLCASSLVGRGPNYGYTFGSGTRLTVV.

This clonotype showed up just once. This sequence may be a read error, since a much larger clone differs from it by one base. This chain links TRBV20-1 with TRBJ2-3; D perhaps matches TRBD2 (6 bases). CDR1 is DFQATT and CDR2 is SNEGSKA in the germline V gene (reference sequence). This CDR3 comprises 11 residues. V dropped 5 bases and J dropped 8 bases, with 11 bases sitting between them. CDR3 amino acids: CSAGRTTTQYF. Here the CDR3 DNA reads TGCAGTGCTGGGAGGACAACTACGCAGTATTTT.

This clonotype has just a few counts. The chain has TRBV11-2 and TRBJ2-3, with 9 bases identical to TRBD1. Germline V gene sequence: CDR1 SGHAT, CDR2 FQNNGV. The CDR3 has 16 residues. V shed 1 base and J 5 bases; nucleotides not matched to a gene: 7. CDR3 in amino acids: CASSLVRGQGRDTQYF. CDR3 DNA: TGTGCCAGCAGCTTAGTCCGGGGACAGGGTCGAGATACGCAGTATTTT.

This clonotype was detected ten times or more. The chain links TRBV20-1 to TRBJ1-2, with 9 bases matching TRBD1. Germline CDR1 reads DFQATT; CDR2 reads SNEGSKA (reference sequence). V lost 6 bases, J lost 8 bases, and 7 bases stayed unmatched. The CDR3 contains 12 residues. CDR3 sequence reads: CSAGGTGHGYTF. CDR3 in DNA: TGCAGTGCCGGCGGGACAGGGCACGGCTACACCTTC.

The CDR3 is CASSLEGAGGRELFF. The CDR3 DNA sequence: TGTGCCAGCAGCTTAGAGGGTGCAGGTGGGAGGGAGCTGTTTTTT. The chain has TRBV7-2 and TRBJ2-2; the D is unclear. The V gene's germline CDR1 is SGHTA and CDR2 FQGNSA. The CDR3 sequence is 15 residues long. V shed 1 base and J shed 9 bases, with 15 bases lying between them.

This clonotype was seen repeatedly, ten times or more. The chain carries TRBV20-1 and TRBJ2-3, with 12 nucleotides matching TRBD2. Germline V lookup: CDR1 DFQATT, CDR2 SNEGSKA (reference sequence). The CDR3 has 14 residues. The trim removed 6 bases at V and 4 bases at J, leaving 5 bases unmatched. The CDR3 nucleotides read TGCAGTGCCAAAGGACTAGCGGGGTCAGATACGCAGTATTTT. Its translation is CSAKGLAGSDTQYF.

This clonotype was recorded at least ten times. This chain links TRBV10-3 with TRBJ1-1; D may be TRBD1 (6 bases). Between the trimmed V and J ends, which lost 4 bases and 4 bases, there was a span of 13 bases. This CDR3 comprises 14 residues. Germline V gene lookup returns CDR1 ENHRY and CDR2 SYGVKD. CDR3 in amino acids: CAISVSGVGTEAFF. The DNA for the CDR3 is TGTGCCATCAGTGTGTCAGGGGTGGGCACTGAAGCTTTCTTT.

The sample holds many counts of this clonotype. J is TRBJ2-3 and V is TRBV10-3, with 9 bases lining up with TRBD2. Germline values: CDR1 ENHRY, CDR2 SYGVKD. This CDR3 has 15 amino acids. With 3 bases clipped from V and 5 bases from J, the junction kept 6 bases outside the gene matches. CDR3 DNA: TGTGCCATCAGTGAAGGTTCTAGCGGGATAGATACGCAGTATTTT. Protein sequence: CAISEGSSGIDTQYF.

J is TRBJ2-4 and V is TRBV9; the D gene is possibly TRBD2 (5 bases). The V gene lost 0 bases and the J gene lost 0 bases, with 7 bases spanning the gap. The CDR3 covers 15 residues. Germline V gives CDR1 SGDLS, CDR2 YYNGEE. The CDR3, as DNA: TGTGCCAGCAGCGTAGGAGGGTCAGCCAAAAACATTCAGTACTTC. Translation gives CASSVGGSAKNIQYF.

The rearrangement joins TRBV4-2 to TRBJ2-7, with a tentative D call TRBD2 (6 bases). The germline V gene encodes CDR1 LGHNA and CDR2 YNFKEQ. The CDR3 runs 14 residues. Between the trimmed V and J ends, which lost 4 bases and 3 bases, there was a span of 13 bases. CDR3 DNA sequence: TGTGCCAGCAGCCCGTGGGGGGACGGCTACGAGCAGTACTTC. Its protein product is CASSPWGDGYEQYF.

V usage is TRBV6-2 or TRBV6-3 and J usage is TRBJ2-2; no clear D gene. The ends were cut back, 8 bases at V and 2 bases at J, with 18 bases in the middle. This CDR3 spans 16 amino acids. The V gene's germline CDR1 is MNHEY and CDR2 SVGEGT. CDR3 amino acids: CASFGSQARNTGELFF. CDR3 nucleotide sequence: TGTGCCAGCTTTGGTAGCCAAGCCCGAAACACCGGGGAGCTGTTTTTT.

In this sample, this clonotype turned up many times. This chain uses TRBV4-3 with TRBJ2-3; unclear D gene. Germline CDR1 is LGHNA and CDR2 is YSLEER. The V gene lost 2 bases and the J gene lost 4 bases, with 7 bases spanning the gap. CDR3 length: 13 amino acids. The CDR3 loop reads CASSQSISDTQYF. The DNA of the CDR3 is TGCGCCAGCAGCCAATCTATCTCAGATACGCAGTATTTT.

V usage is TRBV20-1 and J usage is TRBJ2-1; perhaps TRBD2 as D (7 bases). With 3 bases removed from V and 9 bases from J, the gap between germline ends came to 12 bases. Germline CDR1 is DFQATT and CDR2 is SNEGSKA (reference sequence). The CDR3 spans 12 residues. CDR3: CSASGGRSEQFF. Here the CDR3 DNA reads TGCAGTGCTAGCGGGGGGCGGAGTGAGCAGTTCTTC.

There are a few counts of this clonotype. The V gene is TRBV5-1, the J gene TRBJ2-2, with a tentative D call TRBD1 (6 bases). The CDR3 has 16 amino acids. Germline V CDR1 and CDR2: SGHRS, YFSETQ. The V gene lost 4 bases and the J gene lost 3 bases, with 16 bases spanning the gap. The CDR3 coding sequence is TGCGCCAGCAGCAGGAGGCGACAGGTGGACACCGGGGAGCTGTTTTTT. As protein: CASSRRRQVDTGELFF.

In its sample, this clonotype was seen many times. V usage is TRBV5-6 and J usage is TRBJ1-6, with D uncertain. This CDR3 is 14 amino acids long. The V gene lost 3 bases and the J gene lost 14 bases, with 18 bases spanning the gap. CDR1 and CDR2 (germline): SGHDT, YYEEEE. The CDR3 region has the DNA TGTGCCAGCAGCTGGAACCTGGGCGACGTAGCCCTCCACTTT. It codes for CASSWNLGDVALHF.

In its sample, this clonotype was seen a few times. The chain links TRBV10-3 to TRBJ2-7, with TRBD1 matching over 9 bases. This CDR3 comprises 13 residues. CDR1 is ENHRY and CDR2 is SYGVKD in the germline V gene. V lost 11 bases and J lost 1; bases outside the gene matches: 6. In DNA, the CDR3 is TGTGCCGTCCGGGACAGGGAATCCTACGAGCAGTACTTC. Translating it yields CAVRDRESYEQYF.